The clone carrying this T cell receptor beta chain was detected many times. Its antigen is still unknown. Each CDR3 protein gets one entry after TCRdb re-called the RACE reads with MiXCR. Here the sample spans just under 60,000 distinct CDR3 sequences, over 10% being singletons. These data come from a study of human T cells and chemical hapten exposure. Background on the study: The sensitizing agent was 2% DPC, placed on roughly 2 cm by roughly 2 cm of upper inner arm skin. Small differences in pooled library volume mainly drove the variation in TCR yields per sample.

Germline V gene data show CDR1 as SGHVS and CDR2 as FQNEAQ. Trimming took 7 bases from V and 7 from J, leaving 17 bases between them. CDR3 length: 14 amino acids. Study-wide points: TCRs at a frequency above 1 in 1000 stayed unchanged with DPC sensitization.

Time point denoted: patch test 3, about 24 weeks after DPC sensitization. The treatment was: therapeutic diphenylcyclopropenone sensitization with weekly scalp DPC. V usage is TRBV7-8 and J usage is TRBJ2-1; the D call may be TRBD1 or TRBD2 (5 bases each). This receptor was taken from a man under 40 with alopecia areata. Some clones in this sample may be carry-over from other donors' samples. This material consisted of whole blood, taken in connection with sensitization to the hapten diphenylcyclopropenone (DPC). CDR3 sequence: CASKGPGNRNEQFF. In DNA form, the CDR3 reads TGTGCCAGCAAGGGGCCGGGGAATAGGAATGAGCAGTTCTTC.